The present TCR beta chain was sequenced within a study of breast tumors, draining lymph nodes, adjacent tissues. The lymph nodes were axillary draining lymph nodes from breast cancer patients. This clonotype was picked up many times. TCRdb reprocessed the multiplex PCR reads via MiXCR and lists one record per CDR3 protein. The table has approximately 88,000 distinct CDR3 sequences, more than 25% seen once; the top ten hold over 7.5%. The source is a female donor with breast cancer. Some clones in this sample may be carry-over from other donors' samples. Sample: axillary lymph node tissue.

Here the CDR3 reads CASSPQGMNQPQHF. Here the CDR3 DNA reads TGTGCCAGTAGTCCACAGGGGATGAATCAGCCCCAGCATTTT. V gene TRBV19 combines with J gene TRBJ1-5; 7 bases line up with TRBD1. The V and J ends lost 5 bases and 4 bases, in that order; junction bases with no gene match: 5. The germline CDR1 and CDR2 sequences are LNHDA and SQIVND (reference sequence). This CDR3 comprises 14 residues.